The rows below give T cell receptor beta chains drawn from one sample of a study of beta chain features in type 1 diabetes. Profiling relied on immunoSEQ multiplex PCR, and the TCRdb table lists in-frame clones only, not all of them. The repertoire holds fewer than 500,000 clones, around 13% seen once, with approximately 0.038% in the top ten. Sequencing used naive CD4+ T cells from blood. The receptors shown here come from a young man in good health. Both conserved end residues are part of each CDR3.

CDR3aa: CASSQGKGLAETQYF
j_gene: TRBJ2-5
v_gene: TRBV14

CDR3aa: CASSPRLGRELFF
j_gene: TRBJ2-2
v_gene: TRBV7-2

CDR3aa: CASSRGSTDTQYF
j_gene: TRBJ2-3
v_gene: TRBV14

CDR3aa: CSVPHGQGPEQFF
j_gene: TRBJ2-1
v_gene: TRBV29-1

CDR3aa: CAWRAGGTDTQYF
j_gene: TRBJ2-3
v_gene: TRBV30

CDR3aa: CASTQTGLAKNIQYF
j_gene: TRBJ2-4
v_gene: TRBV7-2

CDR3aa: CASSQVLAGIQETQYF
j_gene: TRBJ2-5
v_gene: TRBV4-1

CDR3aa: CASSQDPASALQETQYF
j_gene: TRBJ2-5
v_gene: TRBV4-1

CDR3aa: CAISPQGEQFF
j_gene: TRBJ2-1
v_gene: TRBV10-3

CDR3aa: CASSLQGSLGEKLFF
j_gene: TRBJ1-4
v_gene: TRBV5-4

CDR3aa: CASSTRPIGTEAFF
j_gene: TRBJ1-1
v_gene: TRBV5-1

CDR3aa: CSVDQFRWAF
j_gene: TRBJ1-2
v_gene: TRBV29-1

CDR3aa: CASRSVTFLYF
j_gene: TRBJ2-3
v_gene: TRBV6-5

CDR3aa: CASSQPTSAPDTQYF
j_gene: TRBJ2-3
v_gene: TRBV4-1

CDR3aa: CASSTGQGPDTQYF
j_gene: TRBJ2-3
v_gene: TRBV9

CDR3aa: CASSGQGVSYNEQFF
j_gene: TRBJ2-1
v_gene: TRBV9

CDR3aa: CASMRDRNYGYTF
j_gene: TRBJ1-2
v_gene: TRBV19

CDR3aa: CASTFRDPADTQYF
j_gene: TRBJ2-3
v_gene: TRBV9

CDR3aa: CASTPLSAGTDTQYF
j_gene: TRBJ2-3
v_gene: TRBV6-5

CDR3aa: CASSVAQGPGTEAFF
j_gene: TRBJ1-1
v_gene: TRBV9

CDR3aa: CASSQGRGSNQPQHF
j_gene: TRBJ1-5
v_gene: TRBV4-2

CDR3aa: CASSLEGIQETQYF
j_gene: TRBJ2-5
v_gene: TRBV5-6

CDR3aa: CSVQLGNGYTF
j_gene: TRBJ1-2
v_gene: TRBV29-1

CDR3aa: CASSSLRGSQETQYF
j_gene: TRBJ2-5
v_gene: TRBV7-9

CDR3aa: CSARRDTQYF
j_gene: TRBJ2-3
v_gene: TRBV20-1

CDR3aa: CASSPSEGEADTQYF
j_gene: TRBJ2-3
v_gene: TRBV7-2

CDR3aa: CAISSPGQGYNEQFF
j_gene: TRBJ2-1
v_gene: TRBV10-3

CDR3aa: CASSLASGSRETQYF
j_gene: TRBJ2-5
v_gene: TRBV19

CDR3aa: CASSKRNTEAFF
j_gene: TRBJ1-1
v_gene: TRBV11-3

CDR3aa: CASSGPTPGEAFF
j_gene: TRBJ1-1
v_gene: TRBV25-1

CDR3aa: CASSRETQYF
j_gene: TRBJ2-5
v_gene: TRBV25-1

CDR3aa: CASQPSGTASAQRYGYTF
j_gene: TRBJ1-2
v_gene: TRBV27

CDR3aa: CASSMTRPATDTQYF
j_gene: TRBJ2-3
v_gene: TRBV7-2

CDR3aa: CASSFQGEKTQYF
j_gene: TRBJ2-5
v_gene: TRBV7-9

CDR3aa: CATSRPTRGWSNQPQHF
j_gene: TRBJ1-5
v_gene: TRBV15

CDR3aa: CASSSGTINTGELFF
j_gene: TRBJ2-2
v_gene: TRBV11-2

CDR3aa: CASSPGQVMYGYTF
j_gene: TRBJ1-2
v_gene: TRBV6-5

CDR3aa: CASSIRGRNTEAFF
j_gene: TRBJ1-1
v_gene: TRBV19

CDR3aa: CASSSGFGNTIYF
j_gene: TRBJ1-3
v_gene: TRBV7-7

CDR3aa: CASSSLGDRGSDTQYF
j_gene: TRBJ2-3
v_gene: TRBV6-5

CDR3aa: CASSLTREYEQYF
j_gene: TRBJ2-7
v_gene: TRBV7-2

CDR3aa: CAWSSGQAGQPQHF
j_gene: TRBJ1-5
v_gene: TRBV30

CDR3aa: CASSYSTVNTDTQYF
j_gene: TRBJ2-3
v_gene: TRBV6-5

CDR3aa: CAWGGLYEAFF
j_gene: TRBJ1-1
v_gene: TRBV30

CDR3aa: CASSRNRDRTSANKRIF
j_gene: TRBJ2-1
v_gene: TRBV21-1

CDR3aa: CASSLKGRNTGELFF
j_gene: TRBJ2-2
v_gene: TRBV5-4

CDR3aa: CASSSDRHFTDTQYF
j_gene: TRBJ2-3
v_gene: TRBV9

CDR3aa: CASSVAPGRPQHF
j_gene: TRBJ1-5
v_gene: TRBV9